This T cell receptor (beta chain) comes out of a study of Graves' ophthalmopathy and Graves' hyperthyroidism. At the level of the study: Peripheral blood collection took place at initial diagnosis, before any treatment.

Beta-chain TCR CDR3 regions were amplified from RNA transcripts. After a first-round RT-PCR with HTBI primers, a second-round multiplex PCR was run. TCRdb re-called the multiplex PCR reads with MiXCR, one entry per CDR3 protein. The table lists about 640,000 distinct CDR3 sequences, under 50% of them singletons. General study points: Most expanded clonotypes from thyroid (those above 0.001 frequency) were also found in blood.

The V gene's germline CDR1 is LGHNA and CDR2 YNFKEQ. The CDR3 has 13 residues. With 0 bases removed from V and 7 bases from J, the gap between germline ends came to 9 bases. Other autoimmune diseases, uncontrolled infections, pregnancy or lactation ruled patients out of participation. Orbital computed tomography and thyroid ultrasound, along with TRAb, serum thyroxine and clinical symptoms, underpinned diagnosis. There are a few counts of this clonotype. As yet, its antigen is unknown. The sample was peripheral blood. The clonotype originates from an adult man with Graves' ophthalmopathy. The chain has TRBV4-2 and TRBJ1-2; maybe TRBD1 (5 bases). The CDR3 region is CASSQDRVSGYTF. CDR3 nucleotides: TGTGCCAGCAGCCAAGACAGGGTGAGTGGCTACACCTTC.